This TCR beta chain came from a study of CD8 T cells in ankylosing spondylitis. Regarding the study as a whole: It appeared that ankylosing spondylitis blood was characterized by a TCR beta motif of several highly homologous variants. Disease-associated clones were CD8+ and fairly uncommon in peripheral blood.

Trimming stripped 3 bases from V and 0 bases from J, with 14 bases between. Germline CDR1 is DFQATT and CDR2 is SNEGSKA (reference sequence). The CDR3 is 15 residues long. MiXCR was run by TCRdb on the 5' RACE reads, yielding one entry per CDR3 protein. The table shows some 340,000 distinct CDR3 sequences, with 14% to 15% occurring only once. This clonotype was seen at least ten times. Its specificity is unknown. The TCR comes from a male donor with ankylosing spondylitis or in good health (not recorded which). The specimen sequenced was blood, either unsorted or a sorted T cell fraction (not recorded which). This chain links TRBV20-1 with TRBJ2-5; D perhaps matches TRBD1 (6 bases). CDR3 amino acids: CSASIPGHNQETQYF. The CDR3 coding sequence is TGCAGTGCTAGCATCCCGGGACATAACCAAGAGACCCAGTACTTC.